The 32 T cell receptor beta chains below all came from one sample that was sequenced in a study of T-cell reconstitution after alpha-beta-depleted transplantation in children. Preparing the TCRbeta library involved the use of unique molecular identifiers. TCRdb itself ran the PCR reads through MiXCR, one entry per CDR3 protein. The data show 580,000 or so distinct CDR3 sequences, with more than 20% seen just once and over 12% held by the top ten. The starting material was PBMCs, mostly from graft donor cells, obtained 360 days after TCRalphabeta/CD19-depleted stem cell transplant. The receptor source for this set is a boy less than two years old who had a stem cell transplant for acute myeloid leukemia, so the T cells may come from the graft donor.

In this sample, this clonotype turned up many times. The V and J genes are TRBV5-1 and TRBJ2-2, with D possibly being TRBD1 (5 bases). V was pared by 0 bases and J by 4 bases, with 19 bases between. Germline loops: CDR1 SGHRS, CDR2 YFSETQ. The CDR3 runs 18 residues. The DNA for the CDR3 is TGCGCCAGCAGCTTGGGTGTTCAGGGTTTCGTCGGCACCGGGGAGCTGTTTTTT. Amino acids: CASSLGVQGFVGTGELFF.

The table lists this clonotype with many counts. The rearrangement joins TRBV29-1 to TRBJ2-5, with D possibly matching TRBD2 (7 bases). Germline V gene data show CDR1 as SQVTM and CDR2 as ANQGSEA. V was cut by 3 bases and J by 5 bases, with 16 bases left in between. The CDR3 has 14 amino acids. CDR3: CSVETGGGLETQYF. The CDR3 DNA reads TGCAGCGTTGAGACGGGGGGCGGTTTGGAGACCCAGTACTTC.

This clonotype was seen repeatedly, ten times or more. The chain uses TRBV20-1 and TRBJ2-5; either TRBD1 or TRBD2 may supply D (6 bases each). Germline V gives CDR1 DFQATT, CDR2 SNEGSKA (reference sequence). V lost 2 bases to trimming and J lost 5 bases, with 15 bases between them. There are 14 residues in the CDR3. This CDR3 reads CSARPSRGRETQYF. For the CDR3, the DNA is TGCAGTGCTAGACCCTCACGGGGGCGTGAGACCCAGTACTTC.

This clonotype was observed a handful of times. The rearrangement links TRBV6-2 or TRBV6-3 to TRBJ2-1, with 7 bases aligning to TRBD2. There are 15 residues in the CDR3. V lost 5 bases to trimming and J lost 7 bases; unmatched junction nucleotides: 11. Germline V lookup: CDR1 MNHEY, CDR2 SVGEGT. Here the CDR3 reads CASSHQRGPSNEQFF. CDR3 nucleotides: TGTGCCAGCAGTCACCAGCGGGGCCCATCGAATGAGCAGTTCTTC.

In its sample, this clonotype was seen many times. J is TRBJ2-1 and V is TRBV20-1; tentative D call: TRBD1 (5 bases). Germline CDR1 is DFQATT and CDR2 is SNEGSKA (reference sequence). Trimming pared 0 bases from V and 9 bases from J, leaving 9 bases between. The CDR3 sequence is 12 residues long. Here the CDR3 reads CSAREEGVEQFF. Written as DNA, the CDR3 is TGCAGTGCTAGAGAGGAAGGGGTTGAGCAGTTCTTC.

V gene TRBV7-2 combines with J gene TRBJ2-5; 11 positions match TRBD2. Trimming removed 5 bases from V and 2 bases from J; junction bases left unmatched: 7. The germline V gene has CDR1 SGHTA and CDR2 FQGNSA. The CDR3 runs to 16 residues. Here the CDR3 DNA reads TGTGCCAGCAGCGGCCCGGGACTAGCGGCTCAAGAGACCCAGTACTTC. The encoded protein is CASSGPGLAAQETQYF.

The DNA for the CDR3 is TGTGCCTGCGACAGGGGGCAAACTAATGAAAAACTGTTTTTT. Translated: CACDRGQTNEKLFF. The V and J genes are TRBV30 and TRBJ1-4; 10 bases line up with TRBD1. The CDR3 contains 14 residues. The germline V gene has CDR1 GTSNPN and CDR2 SVGIG (reference sequence). J gave up 1 base and V 6 bases, and 2 bases lay outside the gene matches.

The sample holds a few counts of this clonotype. This chain uses TRBV12-3 or TRBV12-4 with TRBJ1-6, with a possible D match to TRBD1 (5 bases). V was cut by 2 bases and J by 9 bases, with 14 bases left in between. CDR3 length equals 15 residues. For the CDR3, the DNA is TGTGCCAGCAGTTTAATCGGCCCGAGGGGTTCACCCCTCCACTTT. It encodes CASSLIGPRGSPLHF.

The chain uses TRBV6-5 and TRBJ2-3; 7 positions agree with TRBD1. Germline assignment: CDR1 MNHEY and CDR2 SVGAGI. V gave up 2 bases and J gave up 4 bases; unmatched junction bases: 3. The CDR3 extends over 14 amino acids. The CDR3 bases are TGTGCCAGCAGTTACGACAGGGTCGCAGATACGCAGTATTTT. Its translation: CASSYDRVADTQYF.

This clonotype was recorded at least ten times. The gene calls are TRBV20-1 and TRBJ1-4; a weak D match, TRBD1 (6 bases). The V gene lost 1 base and the J gene lost 6 bases, with 24 bases spanning the gap. CDR3 length equals 18 residues. Germline V gene lookup returns CDR1 DFQATT and CDR2 SNEGSKA (reference sequence). The CDR3 reads CSARVVTGPRIRDEKLFF. DNA for the CDR3: TGCAGTGCTAGAGTCGTCACAGGGCCTCGAATAAGGGATGAAAAACTGTTTTTT.

In its sample, this clonotype was seen a few times. The V gene is TRBV2, the J gene TRBJ2-1, with D perhaps matching TRBD2 (5 bases). The V gene lost 8 bases and the J gene lost 4 bases, with 12 bases spanning the gap. CDR1 is SNHLY, CDR2 FYNNEI, per germline. CDR3 length: 13 amino acids. This chain's CDR3 is CASFGLDYNEQFF. Here the CDR3 DNA reads TGTGCCAGCTTCGGACTCGATTACAATGAGCAGTTCTTC.

This chain uses TRBV20-1 with TRBJ2-7, with TRBD1 as a possible D gene (6 bases). V gave up 0 bases and J gave up 5 bases, with 17 bases separating them. CDR1 DFQATT and CDR2 SNEGSKA come from the germline V gene (reference sequence). This CDR3 comprises 15 residues. The CDR3 nucleotides read TGCAGTGCTAGAGATTCCCAGGGGACCCTCCACGAGCAGTACTTC. It codes for CSARDSQGTLHEQYF.

This rearrangement joins TRBV12-3 or TRBV12-4 to TRBJ1-4; D ambiguous. Trimming cost V 6 bases and J 5 bases, with 16 bases left between them. The CDR3 runs 15 residues. The CDR3 sequence is CASSPPRGGNEKLFF. DNA of the CDR3: TGTGCCAGCAGCCCTCCTCGGGGTGGAAATGAAAAACTGTTTTTT.

The V call is TRBV15, the J call TRBJ2-7; D possibly matches TRBD1 or TRBD2 (5 bases each). The CDR3 sequence is 16 residues long. V gave up 1 base and J gave up 5 bases, with 18 bases separating them. Germline V gene sequence: CDR1 LNHNV, CDR2 YYDKDF (reference sequence). CDR3 protein: CATSRVRGVGENEQYF. The CDR3 DNA is TGTGCCACCAGCAGAGTTAGAGGGGTAGGGGAAAACGAGCAGTACTTC.

The sample holds many counts of this clonotype. The J gene is TRBJ2-5, the V gene TRBV3-1; 9 positions match TRBD2. The V gene's germline CDR1 is LGHDT and CDR2 YNNKEL (reference sequence). V gave up 0 bases and J gave up 2 bases; unmatched junction bases: 7. The CDR3 runs 17 residues. This CDR3 is CASSQDLTSGLQETQYF. CDR3 coding DNA: TGTGCCAGCAGCCAAGATCTTACTAGCGGGCTTCAAGAGACCCAGTACTTC.

This clonotype was observed many times. At one of its ends the junction is not consistent with the germline gene, which may arise from a read error. The V call is TRBV12-3 or TRBV12-4, the J call TRBJ2-1; D is uncertain. The CDR3 loop spans 12 amino acids. The CDR3 loop reads CASSLSYNEQFF. The CDR3 coding sequence is TGCGCCAGCAGCTTGTCCTACAATGAGCAGTTCTTC.

The rearrangement joins TRBV20-1 to TRBJ1-2; 8 bases are shared with TRBD1. Germline V gives CDR1 DFQATT, CDR2 SNEGSKA (reference sequence). V lost 8 bases to trimming and J lost 8 bases; unmatched junction nucleotides: 10. The CDR3 has 12 residues. The CDR3 is CSPRQGAGGYTF. The CDR3 DNA reads as TGCAGTCCTCGTCAGGGGGCAGGAGGCTACACCTTC.

This sequence joins TRBV7-2 and TRBJ2-1; 10 positions agree with TRBD2. J gave up 8 bases and V 8 bases, and 9 bases lay outside the gene matches. The CDR3 has 14 residues. Germline lookup yields CDR1 SGHTA and CDR2 FQGNSA. CDR3 in DNA: TGTGCCAGCCGCCCGGGACTAGCGTGGCATGAGCAGTTCTTC. As protein: CASRPGLAWHEQFF.

The V gene is TRBV6-1, the J gene TRBJ2-2; the D is unclear. This CDR3 spans 14 amino acids. Trimming pared 5 bases from V and 6 bases from J, leaving 13 bases between. Germline V gene data show CDR1 as MNHNS and CDR2 as SASEGT. The CDR3 here is CASSPPPTSGELFF. CDR3 coding DNA: TGTGCCAGCAGTCCCCCTCCTACGTCCGGGGAGCTGTTTTTT.

This chain connects TRBV12-3 or TRBV12-4 to TRBJ2-2; 8 bases line up with TRBD2. This CDR3 has 16 amino acids. Trimming cost V 5 bases and J 4 bases; bases outside gene matches: 9. Here the CDR3 DNA reads TGTGCCAGCAGTGTCGGGACTAGTGGGCGCACCGGGGAGCTGTTTTTT. It encodes CASSVGTSGRTGELFF.

This clonotype was observed a handful of times. V and J are TRBV25-1 and TRBJ2-7, with no clear D. Germline assignment: CDR1 MGHDK and CDR2 SYGVNS. Trimming cost V 8 bases and J 0 bases, with 14 bases left between them. The length of the CDR3 is 14 residues. Here the CDR3 DNA reads TGTGCCAGCGGGCATCACCCAAGCTCCTACGAGCAGTACGTC. Protein: CASGHHPSSYEQYV.

Many counts were recorded for this clonotype. The J gene is TRBJ2-2, the V gene TRBV12-3 or TRBV12-4; 7 nucleotides line up with TRBD2. With V trimmed by 6 bases and J by 5 bases, 6 bases remained unmatched. The CDR3 is 14 amino acids. The CDR3 sequence is CASRGGIFTGELFF. In nucleotides, the CDR3 is TGTGCCAGCAGGGGGGGGATTTTTACCGGGGAGCTGTTTTTT.

Concerning this clonotype itself: A much larger clone differs from this one at a single base, so this may be a read error. The chain employs TRBV3-1 and TRBJ2-1, with a weak D call TRBD1 (5 bases). V was shortened by 10 bases and J by 0 bases, with 28 bases between the two germline ends. CDR1 is LGHDT and CDR2 is YNNKEL in the germline V gene (reference sequence). The CDR3 covers 19 residues. The CDR3 DNA reads as TGTGCCATCAGTTTCTCTGGGGCGTACAGCCTCCCCTCCTACAATGAGCAGTTCTTC. As protein: CAISFSGAYSLPSYNEQFF.

This clonotype occurred many times. This rearrangement joins TRBV29-1 to TRBJ1-2; tentatively, D is TRBD1 (5 bases). CDR3 length: 11 residues. Looked up from germline, CDR1 is SQVTM and CDR2 is ANQGSEA. The V gene lost 7 bases and the J gene lost 4 bases, with 10 bases spanning the gap. The CDR3 reads CSAGGGYGYTF. In DNA, the CDR3 is TGCAGCGCTGGTGGGGGCTATGGCTACACCTTC.

This clonotype has ten or more counts. The chain links TRBV9 to TRBJ2-5, with D perhaps assigned TRBD1 or TRBD2 (5 bases each). Germline V gene lookup returns CDR1 SGDLS and CDR2 YYNGEE. The CDR3 has 14 residues. Trimming pared 0 bases from V and 6 bases from J, leaving 12 bases between. Written as DNA, the CDR3 is TGTGCCAGCAGCGTAGCGGCAGGGACGCAGACCCAGTACTTC. Translation gives CASSVAAGTQTQYF.

For the CDR3, the DNA is TGTGCCAGCAGTGAACTACAGGGTACAAAGACCCAGTACTTC. Its protein product is CASSELQGTKTQYF. The chain links TRBV2 to TRBJ2-5, with D maybe TRBD1 (6 bases). The CDR3 totals 14 residues. The germline gives CDR1 SNHLY, CDR2 FYNNEI. V was shortened by 2 bases and J by 6 bases, with 13 bases between the two germline ends.

Only a few counts were recorded for this clonotype. The genes are TRBV25-1 and TRBJ2-5; the match to TRBD2 covers 14 bases. Per germline, CDR1 MGHDK and CDR2 SYGVNS. Trimming at V came to 2 bases and at J to 5 bases, leaving 7 bases not matched to a gene. The CDR3 is made up of 17 amino acids. CDR3 amino acids: CASSETTSGGATETQYF. The CDR3 DNA sequence: TGTGCCAGCAGTGAAACGACTAGCGGGGGGGCCACGGAGACCCAGTACTTC.

The chain carries TRBV24-1 and TRBJ1-5; perhaps TRBD1 as D (5 bases). Deletions cut 8 bases from V and 2 bases from J, with 9 bases between. Germline assignment: CDR1 KGHDR and CDR2 SFDVKD. The length of the CDR3 is 13 residues. This CDR3 reads CATNQGGNQPQHF. In DNA, the CDR3 is TGTGCCACCAACCAGGGTGGCAATCAGCCCCAGCATTTT.

There are a few counts of this clonotype. The chain couples TRBV20-1 to TRBJ1-2, with D perhaps TRBD1 (5 bases). CDR1 is DFQATT and CDR2 is SNEGSKA in the germline V gene (reference sequence). The CDR3 runs 10 residues. CDR3 in amino acids: CSPDSYGYTF. The DNA of the CDR3 is TGCAGCCCCGACAGCTATGGCTACACCTTC.

This clonotype appeared many times. The V gene is TRBV29-1, the J gene TRBJ2-2; unclear D gene. The CDR3 contains 12 residues. CDR1 is SQVTM, CDR2 ANQGSEA, per germline. V dropped 1 base and J dropped 4 bases, with 4 bases sitting between them. DNA for the CDR3: TGCAGCGTTGAAGGGCTCACCGGGGAGCTGTTTTTT. Protein product: CSVEGLTGELFF.

This clonotype has a count of ten or more. The V gene is TRBV4-3, the J gene TRBJ2-3, with D unresolved. The V end was cut by 0 bases, the J end by 4 bases, with 5 bases between. There are 13 residues in the CDR3. The V gene's germline CDR1 is LGHNA and CDR2 YSLEER. This CDR3 reads CASSQDWSDTQYF. CDR3 sequence (DNA): TGCGCCAGCAGCCAAGACTGGTCAGATACGCAGTATTTT.

V usage is TRBV15 and J usage is TRBJ2-7, with 8 bases fitting TRBD1. Trimming took 3 bases from V and 5 from J; bases not matched to a gene: 6. The V gene's germline CDR1 is LNHNV and CDR2 YYDKDF (reference sequence). This CDR3 region has 14 residues. CDR3 nucleotides: TGTGCCACCAGCAGGAAGATACAGGGGGACGAGCAGTACTTC. Its protein product is CATSRKIQGDEQYF.